These T cell receptor beta chains were read from a single sample in a study of blood T cell repertoires in COVID-19. The protocol was immunoSEQ multiplex PCR, while the TCRdb copy is restricted to in-frame clones and leaves out a portion. Found here are fewer than 350,000 clones, just under 90% of them singletons; the top ten hold over 4%. Input material: PBMCs or T cells enriched from blood (not recorded which). The receptor set was obtained from a woman aged 25 to 39 with acute COVID-19. Each CDR3 is given with its conserved first and last residue. The order of the fields is V gene, D gene, clone size, J gene, CDR3 protein, CDR3 DNA. D genes are given only for firm matches. Expanded clones are given a class, and other clones once, few, many or no size at all.

v_call: TRBV19
d_call: TRBD2
clone_size: .
j_call: TRBJ2-1
cdr3_aa: CASSIVGLAGGNEQFF
cdr3_nt: TGTGCCAGTAGTATAGTAGGGCTAGCGGGAGGGAATGAGCAGTTCTTC

v_call: TRBV10-3
d_call: TRBD2
clone_size: .
j_call: TRBJ2-7
cdr3_aa: CAISSGTTLAGVYEQYF
cdr3_nt: TGTGCCATCAGCTCAGGAACCACACTAGCGGGAGTCTACGAGCAGTACTTC

v_call: TRBV25-1
d_call: TRBD1
clone_size: once
j_call: TRBJ2-7
cdr3_aa: CASSWGQGSTEQYF
cdr3_nt: TGTGCCAGCAGCTGGGGACAGGGTAGCACCGAGCAGTACTTC

v_call: TRBV7-6
d_call: .
clone_size: .
j_call: TRBJ1-1
cdr3_aa: CASSLAVAMNTEAFF
cdr3_nt: TGTGCCAGCAGCTTAGCGGTAGCTATGAACACTGAAGCTTTCTTT

v_call: TRBV18
d_call: TRBD2
clone_size: .
j_call: TRBJ2-3
cdr3_aa: CASSPPGAGTGIDTQYF
cdr3_nt: TGTGCCAGCTCACCACCGGGAGCGGGAACCGGAATAGATACGCAGTATTTT

v_call: TRBV28
d_call: .
clone_size: .
j_call: TRBJ1-1
cdr3_aa: CASSFEGVGNTEAFF
cdr3_nt: TGTGCCAGCAGTTTTGAAGGGGTTGGGAACACTGAAGCTTTCTTT

v_call: TRBV4-3
d_call: .
clone_size: .
j_call: TRBJ1-1
cdr3_aa: CASSQEEGTEAFF
cdr3_nt: TGCGCCAGCAGCCAAGAGGAGGGCACTGAAGCTTTCTTT

v_call: TRBV11-2
d_call: TRBD2
clone_size: .
j_call: TRBJ2-6
cdr3_aa: CASSFGSGGDSGANVLTF
cdr3_nt: TGTGCCAGCAGCTTCGGGTCGGGAGGGGACTCTGGGGCCAACGTCCTGACTTTC

v_call: TRBV11-2
d_call: .
clone_size: .
j_call: TRBJ1-4
cdr3_aa: CASSSTREKLFF
cdr3_nt: TGTGCCAGCAGCTCCACTCGAGAAAAACTGTTTTTT

v_call: TRBV4-1
d_call: TRBD2
clone_size: .
j_call: TRBJ2-3
cdr3_aa: CASSLAGGPGDTQYF
cdr3_nt: TGCGCCAGTTCACTAGCGGGAGGGCCGGGGGATACGCAGTATTTT

v_call: TRBV27
d_call: .
clone_size: .
j_call: TRBJ2-2
cdr3_aa: CASSYGLSTGELFF
cdr3_nt: TGTGCCAGCAGTTATGGACTATCCACCGGGGAGCTGTTTTTT

v_call: TRBV12-3/TRBV12-4
d_call: .
clone_size: .
j_call: TRBJ2-5
cdr3_aa: CASRAGYWETQYF
cdr3_nt: TGTGCCAGCAGGGCGGGGTATTGGGAGACCCAGTACTTC

v_call: TRBV5-1
d_call: TRBD1
clone_size: .
j_call: TRBJ2-7
cdr3_aa: CASSPWTGDVEQYF
cdr3_nt: TGCGCCAGCAGCCCATGGACAGGGGATGTCGAGCAGTACTTC

v_call: TRBV5-1
d_call: .
clone_size: once
j_call: TRBJ2-6
cdr3_aa: CASSPPGSFAGANVLTF
cdr3_nt: TGCGCCAGCAGCCCACCGGGTAGTTTTGCTGGGGCCAACGTCCTGACTTTC

v_call: TRBV27
d_call: .
clone_size: once
j_call: TRBJ2-1
cdr3_aa: CASSLFRAVYRGNEQFF
cdr3_nt: TGTGCCAGCAGTTTATTTCGTGCTGTCTACCGGGGGAATGAGCAGTTCTTC

v_call: TRBV5-5
d_call: TRBD1
clone_size: .
j_call: TRBJ1-2
cdr3_aa: CASSLSGQYNYGYTF
cdr3_nt: TGTGCCAGCAGCTTGTCGGGACAGTATAACTATGGCTACACCTTC

v_call: TRBV18
d_call: .
clone_size: .
j_call: TRBJ1-5
cdr3_aa: CASSPLGQQPQHF
cdr3_nt: TGTGCCAGCTCACCACTGGGGCAACAGCCCCAGCATTTT

v_call: TRBV7-3
d_call: TRBD2
clone_size: .
j_call: TRBJ2-5
cdr3_aa: CASSLGLAGRGETQYF
cdr3_nt: TGTGCCAGCAGCTTAGGCTTAGCGGGAAGGGGAGAGACCCAGTACTTC

v_call: TRBV3-1/TRBV3-2
d_call: .
clone_size: .
j_call: TRBJ1-2
cdr3_aa: CASSQDSAGAYGYTF
cdr3_nt: TGTGCCAGCAGCCAAGATTCAGCGGGGGCCTATGGCTACACCTTC

v_call: TRBV19
d_call: TRBD1
clone_size: .
j_call: TRBJ1-2
cdr3_aa: CASVYGTGSYGYTF
cdr3_nt: TGTGCCAGTGTCTACGGGACAGGTTCCTATGGCTACACCTTC

v_call: TRBV9
d_call: TRBD2
clone_size: .
j_call: TRBJ2-1
cdr3_aa: CASSITSGSGNEQFF
cdr3_nt: TGTGCCAGCAGCATAACTAGCGGGAGTGGCAATGAGCAGTTCTTC

v_call: TRBV20-1
d_call: TRBD1
clone_size: .
j_call: TRBJ1-5
cdr3_aa: CSASQGQVDQPQHF
cdr3_nt: TGCAGTGCTAGTCAGGGACAGGTTGATCAGCCCCAGCATTTT

v_call: TRBV29-1
d_call: TRBD1
clone_size: .
j_call: TRBJ2-7
cdr3_aa: CSVEADRGSYEQYF
cdr3_nt: TGCAGCGTTGAGGCAGACAGGGGATCCTACGAGCAGTACTTC

v_call: TRBV15
d_call: .
clone_size: .
j_call: TRBJ2-6
cdr3_aa: CATSREIVSGANVLTF
cdr3_nt: TGTGCCACCAGCAGAGAGATAGTCTCTGGGGCCAACGTCCTGACTTTC

v_call: TRBV30
d_call: .
clone_size: .
j_call: TRBJ2-1
cdr3_aa: CAWSGGGARGRKSYNEQFF
cdr3_nt: TGTGCCTGGAGTGGTGGAGGGGCTCGGGGGAGAAAATCCTACAATGAGCAGTTCTTC

v_call: TRBV28
d_call: TRBD1
clone_size: .
j_call: TRBJ2-7
cdr3_aa: CASSPSGTVSSYEQYF
cdr3_nt: TGTGCCAGCAGTCCCTCCGGGACAGTAAGCTCCTACGAGCAGTACTTC

v_call: TRBV25-1
d_call: TRBD1
clone_size: .
j_call: TRBJ2-7
cdr3_aa: CASRPGQGTLYEQYF
cdr3_nt: TGTGCCAGCAGGCCGGGACAGGGGACCCTCTACGAGCAGTACTTC

v_call: TRBV28
d_call: TRBD1
clone_size: .
j_call: TRBJ1-2
cdr3_aa: CASSSPGTGRGYTF
cdr3_nt: TGTGCCAGCAGTTCCCCCGGGACAGGGCGAGGCTACACCTTC

v_call: TRBV24-1
d_call: .
clone_size: .
j_call: TRBJ2-1
cdr3_aa: CATSPPMTDSSYNEQFF
cdr3_nt: TGTGCCACCAGTCCTCCGATGACTGACAGCTCCTACAATGAGCAGTTCTTC

v_call: TRBV6-1
d_call: .
clone_size: .
j_call: TRBJ1-2
cdr3_aa: CASSERMNYGYTF
cdr3_nt: TGTGCCAGCAGTGAGAGGATGAACTATGGCTACACCTTC

v_call: TRBV11-2
d_call: TRBD1
clone_size: .
j_call: TRBJ2-7
cdr3_aa: CASSVTTGGREQYF
cdr3_nt: TGTGCCAGCAGCGTAACGACAGGGGGGAGGGAGCAGTACTTC

v_call: TRBV27
d_call: TRBD2
clone_size: .
j_call: TRBJ2-7
cdr3_aa: CASSLFSGVSYEQYF
cdr3_nt: TGTGCCAGCAGTTTATTTAGCGGGGTCTCCTACGAGCAGTACTTC

v_call: TRBV7-3
d_call: .
clone_size: .
j_call: TRBJ2-3
cdr3_aa: CASSLNGGVQDTQYF
cdr3_nt: TGTGCCAGCAGCTTAAACGGCGGGGTCCAGGATACGCAGTATTTT

v_call: TRBV7-3
d_call: TRBD1
clone_size: once
j_call: TRBJ1-2
cdr3_aa: CASSLNPTGGGDGYTF
cdr3_nt: TGTGCCAGCAGCTTGAACCCAACAGGGGGCGGAGACGGCTACACCTTC

v_call: TRBV19
d_call: .
clone_size: .
j_call: TRBJ2-5
cdr3_aa: CASSIGASKAQETQYF
cdr3_nt: TGTGCCAGTAGTATAGGGGCCTCTAAGGCCCAAGAGACCCAGTACTTC

v_call: TRBV7-8
d_call: .
clone_size: .
j_call: TRBJ2-1
cdr3_aa: CASSPPSGGITYNEQFF
cdr3_nt: TGTGCCAGCAGCCCGCCTTCAGGCGGGATCACCTACAATGAGCAGTTCTTC

v_call: TRBV19
d_call: .
clone_size: .
j_call: TRBJ2-7
cdr3_aa: CASSMTGQTYEQYF
cdr3_nt: TGTGCCAGTAGTATGACAGGACAGACCTACGAGCAGTACTTC

v_call: TRBV9
d_call: TRBD1
clone_size: .
j_call: TRBJ1-2
cdr3_aa: CASSPRTGSPTRGYTF
cdr3_nt: TGTGCCAGCAGCCCCCGGACAGGGTCGCCGACCCGAGGCTACACCTTC

v_call: TRBV10-3
d_call: TRBD1
clone_size: .
j_call: TRBJ2-3
cdr3_aa: CAISVGQGARTDTQYF
cdr3_nt: TGTGCCATCAGTGTGGGACAGGGGGCGAGGACAGATACGCAGTATTTT

v_call: TRBV6-4
d_call: .
clone_size: few
j_call: TRBJ2-1
cdr3_aa: CASSDQGNHNEQFF
cdr3_nt: TGTGCCAGCAGTGACCAGGGGAATCACAATGAGCAGTTCTTC

v_call: TRBV27
d_call: .
clone_size: .
j_call: TRBJ1-5
cdr3_aa: CATKGAATQPQHF
cdr3_nt: TGTGCCACAAAAGGGGCCGCTACTCAGCCCCAGCATTTT

v_call: TRBV4-1
d_call: .
clone_size: .
j_call: TRBJ1-1
cdr3_aa: CASSQVGQNTEAFF
cdr3_nt: TGCGCCAGCAGCCAAGTCGGACAGAACACTGAAGCTTTCTTT

v_call: TRBV11-3
d_call: .
clone_size: .
j_call: TRBJ2-2
cdr3_aa: CASTNTGELFF
cdr3_nt: TGTGCCAGCACCAATACCGGGGAGCTGTTTTTT

v_call: TRBV5-1
d_call: .
clone_size: .
j_call: TRBJ2-2
cdr3_aa: CASSLQTEVSTGELFF
cdr3_nt: TGCGCCAGCAGCTTACAGACAGAAGTGAGCACCGGGGAGCTGTTTTTT

v_call: TRBV18
d_call: TRBD2
clone_size: .
j_call: TRBJ2-1
cdr3_aa: CASSPASGGSYNEQFF
cdr3_nt: TGTGCCAGCTCACCAGCTAGCGGGGGGTCCTACAATGAGCAGTTCTTC

v_call: TRBV6-5
d_call: .
clone_size: .
j_call: TRBJ1-1
cdr3_aa: CASPPQRGNTEAFF
cdr3_nt: TGTGCCAGCCCCCCCCAACGAGGGAACACTGAAGCTTTCTTT

v_call: TRBV30
d_call: .
clone_size: .
j_call: TRBJ2-1
cdr3_aa: CAWSVLAGVVLSYNEQFF
cdr3_nt: TGTGCCTGGAGTGTACTGGCAGGGGTGGTGCTTTCCTACAATGAGCAGTTCTTC

v_call: TRBV29-1
d_call: .
clone_size: .
j_call: TRBJ2-1
cdr3_aa: CSARGANNEQFF
cdr3_nt: TGCAGCGCCCGGGGGGCTAACAATGAGCAGTTCTTC

v_call: TRBV28
d_call: .
clone_size: .
j_call: TRBJ2-7
cdr3_aa: CASSLGHNTYEQYF
cdr3_nt: TGTGCCAGCAGTTTAGGGCATAACACCTACGAGCAGTACTTC

v_call: TRBV4-2
d_call: .
clone_size: few
j_call: TRBJ2-7
cdr3_aa: CASSQDFQGISYEQYF
cdr3_nt: TGTGCCAGCAGCCAAGATTTCCAGGGGATTTCCTACGAGCAGTACTTC

v_call: TRBV27
d_call: .
clone_size: .
j_call: TRBJ2-1
cdr3_aa: CASSRSGTPNNEQFF
cdr3_nt: TGTGCCAGCAGCCGAAGCGGTACACCTAACAATGAGCAGTTCTTC

v_call: TRBV29-1
d_call: .
clone_size: .
j_call: TRBJ2-5
cdr3_aa: CSEQGEGETQYF
cdr3_nt: TGCAGCGAACAGGGAGAGGGGGAGACCCAGTACTTC

v_call: TRBV2
d_call: .
clone_size: .
j_call: TRBJ1-3
cdr3_aa: CASRTVGNTIYF
cdr3_nt: TGTGCCAGCAGGACAGTTGGAAACACCATATATTTT

v_call: TRBV20-1
d_call: .
clone_size: .
j_call: TRBJ2-7
cdr3_aa: CSASGQEKTYEQYF
cdr3_nt: TGCAGTGCTAGTGGGCAGGAAAAGACGTACGAGCAGTACTTC

v_call: TRBV7-9
d_call: .
clone_size: .
j_call: TRBJ2-7
cdr3_aa: CASSPQTGSYEQYF
cdr3_nt: TGTGCCAGCAGCCCTCAAACGGGATCCTACGAGCAGTACTTC

v_call: TRBV7-6
d_call: .
clone_size: once
j_call: TRBJ1-5
cdr3_aa: CASSLNSGQMDQPQHF
cdr3_nt: TGTGCCAGCAGCTTAAATTCTGGACAGATGGACCAGCCCCAGCATTTT

v_call: TRBV5-1
d_call: TRBD2
clone_size: few
j_call: TRBJ2-3
cdr3_aa: CASSLGIGRDPDTQYF
cdr3_nt: TGCGCCAGCAGCTTGGGGATCGGGAGGGACCCAGATACGCAGTATTTT

v_call: TRBV27
d_call: .
clone_size: .
j_call: TRBJ2-1
cdr3_aa: CASSFFGNEQFF
cdr3_nt: TGTGCCAGCAGTTTTTTCGGGAATGAGCAGTTCTTC

v_call: TRBV15
d_call: TRBD2
clone_size: .
j_call: TRBJ2-7
cdr3_aa: CATSIGRTSNSYEQYF
cdr3_nt: TGTGCCACCAGCATCGGGAGGACTAGCAACTCCTACGAGCAGTACTTC

v_call: TRBV14
d_call: TRBD2
clone_size: once
j_call: TRBJ2-7
cdr3_aa: CASSWGGNYEQYF
cdr3_nt: TGTGCCAGCAGCTGGGGGGGTAATTACGAGCAGTACTTC